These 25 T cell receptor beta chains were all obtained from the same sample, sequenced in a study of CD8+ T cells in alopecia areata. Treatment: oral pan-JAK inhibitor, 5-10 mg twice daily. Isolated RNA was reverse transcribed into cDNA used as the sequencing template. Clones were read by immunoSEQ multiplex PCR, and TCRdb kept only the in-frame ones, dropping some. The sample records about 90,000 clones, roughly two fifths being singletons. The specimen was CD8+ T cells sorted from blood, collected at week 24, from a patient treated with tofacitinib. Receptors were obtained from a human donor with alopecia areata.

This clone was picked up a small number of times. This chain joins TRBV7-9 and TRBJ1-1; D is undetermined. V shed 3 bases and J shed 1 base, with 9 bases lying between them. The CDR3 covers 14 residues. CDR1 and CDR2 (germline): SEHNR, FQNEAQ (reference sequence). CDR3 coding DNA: TGTGCCAGCAGCTTGGACGGAGGGAACACTGAAGCTTTCTTT. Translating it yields CASSLDGGNTEAFF. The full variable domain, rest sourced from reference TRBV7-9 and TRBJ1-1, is DTGVSQNPRHKITKRGQNVTFRCDPISEHNRLYWYRQTLGQGPEFLTYFQNEAQLEKSRLLSDRFSAERPKGSFSTLEIQRTEQGDSAMYLCASSLDGGNTEAFFGQGTRLTVV.

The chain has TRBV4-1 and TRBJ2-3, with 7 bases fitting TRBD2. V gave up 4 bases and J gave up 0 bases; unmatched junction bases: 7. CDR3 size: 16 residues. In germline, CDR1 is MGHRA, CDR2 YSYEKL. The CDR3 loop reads CASSPTVSGSTDTQYF. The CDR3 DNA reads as TGCGCCAGCAGCCCCACGGTTAGCGGGAGCACAGATACGCAGTATTTT.

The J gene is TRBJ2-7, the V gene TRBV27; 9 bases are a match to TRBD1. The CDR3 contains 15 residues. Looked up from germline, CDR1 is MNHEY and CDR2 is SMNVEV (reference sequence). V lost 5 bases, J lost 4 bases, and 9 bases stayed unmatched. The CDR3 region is CASSRIGTGFYEQYF. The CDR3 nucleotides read TGTGCCAGCAGTCGGATTGGGACAGGGTTTTACGAGCAGTACTTC.

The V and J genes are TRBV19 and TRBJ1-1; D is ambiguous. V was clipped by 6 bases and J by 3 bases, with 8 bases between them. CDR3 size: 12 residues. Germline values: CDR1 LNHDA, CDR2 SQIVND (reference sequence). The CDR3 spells CASSLGYTEAFF. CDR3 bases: TGTGCCAGTAGCCTCGGTTACACTGAAGCTTTCTTT.

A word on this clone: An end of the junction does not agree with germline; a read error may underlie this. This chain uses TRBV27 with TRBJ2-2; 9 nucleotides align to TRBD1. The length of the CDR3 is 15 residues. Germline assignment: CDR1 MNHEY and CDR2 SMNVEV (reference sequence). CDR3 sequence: CANSTRDRVGEELFF. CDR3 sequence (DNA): TGTGCCAACAGTACCCGGGACAGGGTGGGCGAGGAGCTGTTTTTT.

Here the CDR3 reads CASSLPEEDYNEQFF. In DNA form, the CDR3 reads TGTGCCAGCAGCTTACCGGAGGAGGACTACAATGAGCAGTTCTTC. The V call is TRBV7-9, the J call TRBJ2-1, with D tentatively TRBD2 (5 bases). Germline assignment: CDR1 SEHNR and CDR2 FQNEAQ (reference sequence). V shed 2 bases and J shed 3 bases, with 11 bases lying between them. The CDR3 has 15 amino acids.

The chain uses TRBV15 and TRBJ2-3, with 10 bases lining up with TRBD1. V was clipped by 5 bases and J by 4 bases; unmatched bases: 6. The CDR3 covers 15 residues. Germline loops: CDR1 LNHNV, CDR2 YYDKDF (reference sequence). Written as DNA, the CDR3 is TGTGCCACCAGCTCCCGGACAGGGGGGGCAGATACGCAGTATTTT. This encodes CATSSRTGGADTQYF.

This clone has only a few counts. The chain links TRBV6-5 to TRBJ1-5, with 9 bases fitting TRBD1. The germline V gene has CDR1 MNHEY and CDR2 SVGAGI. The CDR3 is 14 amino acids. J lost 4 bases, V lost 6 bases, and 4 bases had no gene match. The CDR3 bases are TGTGCCAGCAGCCCGGGACAGGGTAATCAGCCCCAGCATTTT. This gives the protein CASSPGQGNQPQHF.

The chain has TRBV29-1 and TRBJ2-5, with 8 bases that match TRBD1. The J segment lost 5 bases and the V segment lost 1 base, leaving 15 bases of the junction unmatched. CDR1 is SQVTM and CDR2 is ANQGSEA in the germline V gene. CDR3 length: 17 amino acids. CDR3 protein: CSVEGSGQEPGVETQYF. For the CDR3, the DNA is TGCAGCGTTGAAGGTTCGGGACAGGAACCCGGGGTGGAGACCCAGTACTTC. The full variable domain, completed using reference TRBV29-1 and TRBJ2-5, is SAVISQKPSRDICQRGTSLTIQCQVDSQVTMMFWYRQQPGQSLTLIATANQGSEATYESGFVIDKFPISRPNLTFSTLTVSNMSPEDSSIYLCSVEGSGQEPGVETQYFGPGTRLLVL.

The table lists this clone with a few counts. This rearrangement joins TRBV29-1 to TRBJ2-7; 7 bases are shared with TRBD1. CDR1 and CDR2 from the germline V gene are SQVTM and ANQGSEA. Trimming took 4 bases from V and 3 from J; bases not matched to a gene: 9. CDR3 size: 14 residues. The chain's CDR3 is CSVVPRDSSYEQYF. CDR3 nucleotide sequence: TGCAGCGTTGTACCCCGGGACAGCAGCTACGAGCAGTACTTC.

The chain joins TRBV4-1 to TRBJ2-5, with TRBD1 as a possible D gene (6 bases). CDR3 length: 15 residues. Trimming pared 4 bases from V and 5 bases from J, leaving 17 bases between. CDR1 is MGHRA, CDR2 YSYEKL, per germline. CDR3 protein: CASSLYTGPGETQYF. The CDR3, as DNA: TGCGCCAGCAGCCTCTACACAGGGCCGGGGGAGACCCAGTACTTC.

Written as DNA, the CDR3 is TGTGCCAGCAGCTTAGCGCCTCCCGGGGCCGACCAAGAGACCCAGTACTTC. It specifies CASSLAPPGADQETQYF. The chain has TRBV7-2 and TRBJ2-5; D might be TRBD1 or TRBD2, each matching 5 bases. The germline V and J ends were trimmed by 0 bases and 0 bases, with 14 bases remaining between them. Germline lookup yields CDR1 SGHTA and CDR2 FQGNSA. The CDR3 contains 17 residues.

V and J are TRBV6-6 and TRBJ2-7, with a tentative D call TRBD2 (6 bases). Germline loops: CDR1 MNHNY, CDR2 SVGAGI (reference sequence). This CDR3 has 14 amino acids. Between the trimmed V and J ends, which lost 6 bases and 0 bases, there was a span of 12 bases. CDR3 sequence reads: CASRRRGSSYEQYF. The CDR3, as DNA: TGTGCCAGCAGACGGAGGGGCAGCTCCTACGAGCAGTACTTC.

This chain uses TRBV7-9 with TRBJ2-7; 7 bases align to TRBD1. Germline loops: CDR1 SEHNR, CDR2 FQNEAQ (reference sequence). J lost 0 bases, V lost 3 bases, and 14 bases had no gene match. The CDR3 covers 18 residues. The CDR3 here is CASSFRGSAQRPSYEQYF. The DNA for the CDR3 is TGTGCCAGCAGCTTCAGGGGGAGCGCGCAAAGGCCCTCCTACGAGCAGTACTTC. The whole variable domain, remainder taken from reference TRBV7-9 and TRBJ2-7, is DTGVSQNPRHKITKRGQNVTFRCDPISEHNRLYWYRQTLGQGPEFLTYFQNEAQLEKSRLLSDRFSAERPKGSFSTLEIQRTEQGDSAMYLCASSFRGSAQRPSYEQYFGPGTRLTVT.

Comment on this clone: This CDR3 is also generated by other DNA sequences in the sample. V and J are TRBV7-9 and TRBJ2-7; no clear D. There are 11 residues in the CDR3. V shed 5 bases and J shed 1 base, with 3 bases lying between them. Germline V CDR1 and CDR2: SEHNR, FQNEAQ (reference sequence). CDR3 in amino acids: CASSLSYEQYF. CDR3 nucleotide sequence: TGTGCCAGCAGCCTTTCCTACGAGCAGTACTTC.

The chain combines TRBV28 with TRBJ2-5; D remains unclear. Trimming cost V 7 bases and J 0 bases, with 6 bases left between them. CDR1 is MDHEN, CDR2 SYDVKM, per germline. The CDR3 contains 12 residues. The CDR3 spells CASKANQETQYF. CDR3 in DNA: TGTGCCAGCAAGGCTAACCAAGAGACCCAGTACTTC. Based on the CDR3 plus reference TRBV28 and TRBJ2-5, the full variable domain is DVKVTQSSRYLVKRTGEKVFLECVQDMDHENMFWYRQDPGLGLRLIYFSYDVKMKEKGDIPEGYSVSREKKERFSLILESASTNQTSMYLCASKANQETQYFGPGTRLLVL.

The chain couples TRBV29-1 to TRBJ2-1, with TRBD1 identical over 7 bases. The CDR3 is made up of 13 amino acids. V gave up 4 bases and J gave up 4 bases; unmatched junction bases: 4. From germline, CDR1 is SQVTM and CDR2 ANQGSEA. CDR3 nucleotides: TGCAGCGTTGTGACAGGGATATACAATGAGCAGTTCTTC. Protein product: CSVVTGIYNEQFF.

This chain's CDR3 is CAWGGTGKYNEQFF. The CDR3 bases are TGTGCCTGGGGTGGGACAGGGAAGTACAATGAGCAGTTCTTC. The chain employs TRBV30 and TRBJ2-1, with TRBD1 matching 9 bases. Germline trimming cut 5 bases from V and 4 bases from J; bases unmatched to any gene: 6. CDR3 length: 14 residues. Germline V lookup: CDR1 GTSNPN, CDR2 SVGIG (reference sequence). The complete variable domain, with remaining parts taken from reference TRBV30 and TRBJ2-1, reads SQTIHQWPATLVQPVGSPLSLECTVEGTSNPNLYWYRQAAGRGLQLLFYSVGIGQISSEVPQNLSASRPQDRQFILSSKKLLLSDSGFYLCAWGGTGKYNEQFFGPGTRLTVL.

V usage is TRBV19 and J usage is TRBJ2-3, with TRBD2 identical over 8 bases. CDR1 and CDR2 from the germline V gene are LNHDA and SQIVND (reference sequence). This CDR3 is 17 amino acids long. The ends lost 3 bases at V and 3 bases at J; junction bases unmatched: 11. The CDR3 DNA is TGTGCCAGTAGTATCCTCCCAGCGGGAGAGGGGACAGATACGCAGTATTTT. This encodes CASSILPAGEGTDTQYF.

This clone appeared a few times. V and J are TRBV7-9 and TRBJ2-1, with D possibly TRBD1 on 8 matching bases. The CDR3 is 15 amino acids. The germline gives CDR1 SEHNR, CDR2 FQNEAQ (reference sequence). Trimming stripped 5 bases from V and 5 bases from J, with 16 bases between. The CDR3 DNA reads TGTGCCAGCAGCCTGCCTACAGGGGGGGACAATGAGCAGTTCTTC. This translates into CASSLPTGGDNEQFF.

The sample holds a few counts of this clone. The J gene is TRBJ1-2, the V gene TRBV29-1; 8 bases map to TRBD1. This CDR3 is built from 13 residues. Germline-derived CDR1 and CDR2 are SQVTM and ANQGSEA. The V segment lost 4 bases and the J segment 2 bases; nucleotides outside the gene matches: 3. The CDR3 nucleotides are TGCAGCGTTGTTCCAGGGGGCAACTATGGCTACACCTTC. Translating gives CSVVPGGNYGYTF.

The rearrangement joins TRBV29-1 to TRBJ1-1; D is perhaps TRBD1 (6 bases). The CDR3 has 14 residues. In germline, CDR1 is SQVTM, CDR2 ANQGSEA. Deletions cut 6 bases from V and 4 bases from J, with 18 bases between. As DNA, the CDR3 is TGCAGCGTAGGATCTTTTCAGGGGCTCACTGAAGCTTTCTTT. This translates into CSVGSFQGLTEAFF.

The CDR3 DNA is TGTGCCAGCAGTTTAACAGGCTCTGGAAACACCATATATTTT. It translates to CASSLTGSGNTIYF. This chain uses TRBV27 with TRBJ1-3, with D perhaps matching TRBD1 (5 bases). The germline V gene encodes CDR1 MNHEY and CDR2 SMNVEV (reference sequence). This CDR3 contains 14 residues. V was cut by 2 bases and J by 0 bases, with 5 bases left in between.

The CDR3 sequence: CASSGTSGSLETQYF. The CDR3 bases are TGCGCCAGCAGCGGTACTAGCGGGAGCTTGGAGACCCAGTACTTC. This chain uses TRBV5-1 with TRBJ2-5; TRBD2 matches at 11 bases. This CDR3 comprises 15 residues. Germline CDR1 and CDR2: SGHRS and YFSETQ. V lost 4 bases, J lost 5 bases, and 7 bases stayed unmatched.

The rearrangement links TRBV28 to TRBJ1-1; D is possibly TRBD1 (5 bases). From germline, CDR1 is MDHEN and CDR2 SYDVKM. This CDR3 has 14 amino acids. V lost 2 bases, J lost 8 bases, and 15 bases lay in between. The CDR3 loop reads CASSLNPGLMEAFF. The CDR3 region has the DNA TGTGCCAGCAGTTTAAATCCGGGACTCATGGAAGCTTTCTTT. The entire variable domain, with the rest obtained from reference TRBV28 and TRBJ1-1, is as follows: DVKVTQSSRYLVKRTGEKVFLECVQDMDHENMFWYRQDPGLGLRLIYFSYDVKMKEKGDIPEGYSVSREKKERFSLILESASTNQTSMYLCASSLNPGLMEAFFGQGTRLTVV.